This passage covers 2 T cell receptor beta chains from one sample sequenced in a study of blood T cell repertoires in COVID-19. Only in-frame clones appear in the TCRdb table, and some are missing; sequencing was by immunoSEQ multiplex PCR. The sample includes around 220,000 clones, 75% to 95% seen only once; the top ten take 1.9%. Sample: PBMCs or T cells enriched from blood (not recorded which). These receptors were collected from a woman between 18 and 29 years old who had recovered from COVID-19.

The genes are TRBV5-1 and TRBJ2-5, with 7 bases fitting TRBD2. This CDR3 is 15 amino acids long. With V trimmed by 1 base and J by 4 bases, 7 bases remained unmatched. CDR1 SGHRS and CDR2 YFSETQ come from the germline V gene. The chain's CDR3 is CASSLSPGGSETQYF. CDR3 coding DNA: TGCGCCAGCAGCTTGTCTCCGGGAGGTTCAGAGACCCAGTACTTC.

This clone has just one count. The CDR3 DNA reads as TGTGCCAGCAGCCAAGACTGGGGAGTCCTCACCTTC. It yields the protein CASSQDWGVLTF. V and J are TRBV4-2 and TRBJ1-2; the D is unclear. Looked up from germline, CDR1 is LGHNA and CDR2 is YNFKEQ. The CDR3 is 12 amino acids. V shed 0 bases and J shed 13 bases, with 12 bases lying between them.